Presented here are 6 T cell receptor beta chains from one specimen sequenced in a study of shared clonotypes between healthy human individuals. The method was immunoSEQ multiplex PCR; TCRdb's version includes in-frame clones alone and lacks a portion of them. The sample holds about a million clones, around three quarters seen once. Sequencing was done on a sample of memory CD4+ T cells sorted from blood. Regarding subset: CD45RA-negative fraction. The receptors come from a young man in good health.

The genes are TRBV5-4 and TRBJ1-2, with D unresolved. Germline CDR1 and CDR2: SGHNT and YYREEE (reference sequence). Trimming cost V 4 bases and J 8 bases, with 24 bases left between them. This CDR3 has 16 residues. CDR3 sequence: CASSPRADGRSGGYTF. DNA for the CDR3: TGTGCCAGCAGCCCTAGAGCCGACGGTCGTAGTGGCGGCTACACCTTC.

V is TRBV6-4 and J is TRBJ2-7; D is perhaps TRBD1 or TRBD2 (5 bases each). Looked up from germline, CDR1 is MRHNA and CDR2 is SNTAGT. The CDR3 has 15 residues. The ends were cut back, 6 bases at V and 5 bases at J, with 20 bases in the middle. CDR3 DNA sequence: TGTGCCAGCAGAGCCGAGGGGCAGGGCTTGCACGAGCAGTACTTC. This translates into CASRAEGQGLHEQYF.

The chain employs TRBV5-1 and TRBJ2-2; D is unresolved. Trimming cost V 0 bases and J 6 bases, with 9 bases left between them. CDR3 length: 14 residues. Germline assignment: CDR1 SGHRS and CDR2 YFSETQ. CDR3 loop: CASSLATAAGELFF. The CDR3 DNA reads TGCGCCAGCAGCTTGGCAACGGCGGCCGGGGAGCTGTTTTTT. Supplemented by reference TRBV5-1 and TRBJ2-2, the full variable domain reads KAGVTQTPRYLIKTRGQQVTLSCSPISGHRSVSWYQQTPGQGLQFLFEYFSETQRNKGNFPGRFSGRQFSNSRSEMNVSTLELGDSALYLCASSLATAAGELFFGEGSRLTVL.

V usage is TRBV30 and J usage is TRBJ2-3; D is ambiguous. The CDR3 is 13 residues long. CDR1 and CDR2 from the germline V gene are GTSNPN and SVGIG (reference sequence). V was trimmed by 3 bases and J by 6 bases, leaving 13 bases between them. CDR3 nucleotide sequence: TGTGCCTGGAGGAAATTTGGTGCGGATACGCAGTATTTT. This codes for CAWRKFGADTQYF.

The chain couples TRBV18 to TRBJ2-7; the D is unclear. This CDR3 comprises 14 residues. CDR1 is KGHSH and CDR2 is LQKENI in the germline V gene. V was pared by 3 bases and J by 0 bases, with 9 bases between. In nucleotides, the CDR3 is TGTGCCAGCTCACCCGATTGGGGCTCCTACGAGCAGTACTTC. It encodes CASSPDWGSYEQYF.

The chain couples TRBV6-6 to TRBJ1-2; 7 nucleotides align to TRBD1. This CDR3 comprises 13 residues. CDR1 MNHNY and CDR2 SVGAGI come from the germline V gene (reference sequence). V shed 6 bases, J shed 4 bases, and the junction held 5 bases outside the gene matches. CDR3 region: CASSPGTVYGYTF. The DNA of the CDR3 is TGTGCCAGCAGCCCCGGGACAGTCTATGGCTACACCTTC.